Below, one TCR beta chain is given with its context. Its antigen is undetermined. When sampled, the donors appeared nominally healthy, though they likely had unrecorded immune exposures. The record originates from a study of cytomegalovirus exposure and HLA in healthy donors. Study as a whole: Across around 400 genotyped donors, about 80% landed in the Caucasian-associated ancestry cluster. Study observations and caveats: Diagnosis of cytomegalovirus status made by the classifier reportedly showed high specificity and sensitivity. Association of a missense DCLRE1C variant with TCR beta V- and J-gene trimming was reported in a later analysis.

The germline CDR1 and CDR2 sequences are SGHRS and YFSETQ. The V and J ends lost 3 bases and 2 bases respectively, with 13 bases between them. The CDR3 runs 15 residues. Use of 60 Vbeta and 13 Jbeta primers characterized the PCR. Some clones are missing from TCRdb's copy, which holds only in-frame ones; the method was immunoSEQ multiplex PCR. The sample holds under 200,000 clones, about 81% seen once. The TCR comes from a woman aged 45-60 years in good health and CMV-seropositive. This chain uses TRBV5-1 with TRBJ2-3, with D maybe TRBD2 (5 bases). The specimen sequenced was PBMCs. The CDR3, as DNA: TGCGCCAGCAGCTCAGAGGGCCGGTCCACAGATACGCAGTATTTT. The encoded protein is CASSSEGRSTDTQYF.